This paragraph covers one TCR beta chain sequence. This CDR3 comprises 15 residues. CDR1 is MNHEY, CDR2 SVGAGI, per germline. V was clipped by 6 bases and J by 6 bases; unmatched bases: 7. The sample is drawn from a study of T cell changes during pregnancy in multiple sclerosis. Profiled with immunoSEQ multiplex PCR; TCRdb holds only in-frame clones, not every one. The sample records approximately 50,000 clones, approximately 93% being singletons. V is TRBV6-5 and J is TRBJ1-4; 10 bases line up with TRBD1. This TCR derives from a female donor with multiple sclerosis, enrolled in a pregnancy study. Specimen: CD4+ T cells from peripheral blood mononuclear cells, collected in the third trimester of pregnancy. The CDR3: CASSLTGQGYEKLFF. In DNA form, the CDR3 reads TGTGCCAGCAGCCTTACGGGACAGGGGTATGAAAAACTGTTTTTT.